The 26 T cell receptor beta chains below come from one sample, sequenced in a study of Ad26.COV2.S vaccination and SARS-CoV-2 variants. Clones were read by immunoSEQ multiplex PCR, and TCRdb kept only the in-frame ones, dropping some. The sample has about 680,000 clones; roughly 90% are singletons. Noted treatment: over 15 received Ad26.COV2.S at low or high dose, single or two shots; roughly 5 received placebo; per-sample allocation not given. After the first vaccine or placebo injection, samples were drawn on day 63. The sample in question was peripheral blood, obtained in a trial of Ad26.COV2.S vaccine versus placebo. Receptors originate from a person aged 18-65 years who received the Ad26.COV2.S COVID-19 vaccine or a placebo.

The J gene is TRBJ2-7, the V gene TRBV10-3, with unresolved D. The V end lost 1 base, the J end lost 5 bases, and 3 bases lay between the germline ends. From germline, CDR1 is ENHRY and CDR2 SYGVKD. The CDR3 totals 11 residues. The CDR3 region is CAISEFDEQYF. DNA of the CDR3: TGTGCCATCAGTGAGTTCGACGAGCAGTACTTC.

This clone was recorded once. The chain joins TRBV7-9 to TRBJ2-1; no clear D. This CDR3 is 15 amino acids long. Germline V gene sequence: CDR1 SEHNR, CDR2 FQNEAQ (reference sequence). The V end was cut by 0 bases, the J end by 5 bases, with 11 bases between. The CDR3, as DNA: TGTGCCAGCAGCTTAGCTGCGACGCACCACAATGAGCAGTTCTTC. Translated, it gives CASSLAATHHNEQFF.

V is TRBV7-9 and J is TRBJ2-7; 11 bases line up with TRBD2. The CDR3 covers 16 residues. V was clipped by 6 bases and J by 2 bases; unmatched bases: 9. Germline CDR1 reads SEHNR; CDR2 reads FQNEAQ (reference sequence). CDR3 nucleotides: TGTGCCAGCAGTAGCCGGACTAGCGGGCCCACCTACGAGCAGTACTTC. Its translation is CASSSRTSGPTYEQYF.

This chain connects TRBV6-6 to TRBJ2-7, with TRBD2 identical over 11 bases. V gave up 0 bases and J gave up 5 bases; unmatched junction bases: 3. The CDR3 spans 15 residues. Germline values: CDR1 MNHNY, CDR2 SVGAGI (reference sequence). For the CDR3, the DNA is TGTGCCAGCAGTTACTCAACTAGCGGGAGCGACGAGCAGTACTTC. It encodes CASSYSTSGSDEQYF.

J is TRBJ2-7 and V is TRBV3-1 (or the pseudogene TRBV3-2), with 10 bases matching TRBD1. The CDR3 spans 15 residues. Germline values: CDR1 LGHDT, CDR2 YNNKEL (reference sequence). V dropped 4 bases and J dropped 3; count of bases not matched to a gene: 6. CDR3 sequence reads: CASSPGTGAFYEQYF. The CDR3 DNA sequence: TGTGCCAGCAGCCCGGGGACAGGGGCGTTCTACGAGCAGTACTTC.

The chain carries TRBV9 and TRBJ2-2, with D possibly being TRBD1 or TRBD2 (6 bases each). This CDR3 region has 15 residues. Trimming cost V 2 bases and J 4 bases, with 12 bases left between them. Germline V lookup: CDR1 SGDLS, CDR2 YYNGEE. CDR3 region: CASSVGGRSTGELFF. CDR3 DNA: TGTGCCAGCAGCGTGGGGGGCCGTAGCACCGGGGAGCTGTTTTTT.

The gene calls are TRBV12-3 or TRBV12-4 and TRBJ2-6; no clear D. This CDR3 spans 13 amino acids. V lost 3 bases and J lost 7, with 7 bases in between. Here the CDR3 DNA reads TGTGCCAGCAGTTTGCGGAGAGCCAACGTCCTGACTTTC. The encoded protein is CASSLRRANVLTF.

The chain links TRBV11-2 to TRBJ2-7; D possibly corresponds to TRBD1 (5 bases). CDR1 and CDR2 (germline): SGHAT, FQNNGV. V was trimmed by 3 bases and J by 6 bases, leaving 12 bases between them. This CDR3 region has 13 residues. This CDR3 reads CASSFRQFSEQYF. The CDR3 DNA is TGTGCCAGCAGCTTCCGACAGTTCTCCGAGCAGTACTTC.

The count of this clone is one. The gene calls are TRBV25-1 and TRBJ2-3, with 12 bases that match TRBD2. Germline V gene lookup returns CDR1 MGHDK and CDR2 SYGVNS. Losses at the gene ends were 1 base for V and 6 bases for J; bases not matched to a gene: 11. The CDR3 has 18 amino acids. This CDR3 is CASSELGGLAGPYDTQYF. The CDR3 coding sequence is TGTGCCAGCAGTGAATTGGGCGGACTAGCGGGGCCCTACGATACGCAGTATTTT.

The rearrangement links TRBV7-9 to TRBJ2-7; 11 positions agree with TRBD1. J lost 6 bases, V lost 4 bases, and 8 bases had no gene match. In germline, CDR1 is SEHNR, CDR2 FQNEAQ (reference sequence). The CDR3 is made up of 15 amino acids. CDR3 in amino acids: CASSSPGTGGREQYF. CDR3 bases: TGTGCCAGCAGCTCGCCCGGGACAGGGGGTCGCGAGCAGTACTTC.

This sequence joins TRBV5-6 and TRBJ2-3, with 7 positions matching TRBD2. The germline gives CDR1 SGHDT, CDR2 YYEEEE. CDR3 length equals 16 residues. V lost 5 bases, J lost 5 bases, and 14 bases stayed unmatched. DNA for the CDR3: TGTGCCAGCAGTTCCACTAGGGCGGGAGTTTTAGATACGCAGTATTTT. Protein sequence: CASSSTRAGVLDTQYF.

The CDR3 sequence: CASSFGTGISGNTIYF. Written as DNA, the CDR3 is TGTGCCAGCAGCTTTGGGACAGGCATCTCTGGAAACACCATATATTTT. This chain uses TRBV7-9 with TRBJ1-3; 8 bases are a match to TRBD1. CDR3 size: 16 residues. The V segment lost 3 bases and the J segment 0 bases; nucleotides outside the gene matches: 4. Germline values: CDR1 SEHNR, CDR2 FQNEAQ (reference sequence).

The rearrangement joins TRBV29-1 to TRBJ1-3, with D perhaps matching TRBD1 (6 bases). This CDR3 is built from 13 residues. In germline, CDR1 is SQVTM, CDR2 ANQGSEA. The CDR3 loop reads CGYSGQGLNTIYF. The CDR3 DNA follows: TGCGGCTACTCGGGACAAGGTTTGAACACCATATATTTT. Full variable domain (missing parts from reference TRBV29-1 and TRBJ1-3): SAVISQKPSRDICQRGTSLTIQCQVDSQVTMMFWYRQQPGQSLTLIATANQGSEATYESGFVIDKFPISRPNLTFSTLTVSNMSPEDSSIYLCGYSGQGLNTIYFGEGSWLTVV.

The V call is TRBV3-1 (or the pseudogene TRBV3-2), the J call TRBJ1-1; no definite D call. CDR1 and CDR2 (germline): LGHDT, YNNKEL (reference sequence). The CDR3 consists of 13 residues. Trimming stripped 0 bases from V and 8 bases from J, with 10 bases between. Here the CDR3 reads CASSQEVDGEAFF. DNA of the CDR3: TGTGCCAGCAGCCAAGAGGTGGACGGGGAAGCTTTCTTT.

The chain uses TRBV7-8 and TRBJ2-7; TRBD2 aligns across 7 bases. Germline lookup yields CDR1 SGHVS and CDR2 FQNEAQ. The CDR3 loop spans 16 amino acids. With 5 bases clipped from V and 0 bases from J, the junction kept 10 bases outside the gene matches. CDR3 DNA: TGTGCCAGCAGCGTTAACTCCGGGACTACCTCCTACGAGCAGTACTTC. It encodes CASSVNSGTTSYEQYF.

As to this clone: Other DNA sequences of this sample code for an identical CDR3. CDR3 sequence (DNA): TGTGCCAGCTCACCACGACAATCCAACGAGCAGTACTTC. It specifies CASSPRQSNEQYF. The chain joins TRBV18 to TRBJ2-7; no clear D gene. Germline CDR1 reads KGHSH; CDR2 reads LQKENI. The CDR3 loop spans 13 amino acids. Trimming stripped 1 base from V and 5 bases from J, with 9 bases between.

J is TRBJ2-2 and V is TRBV5-4; D possibly corresponds to TRBD2 (6 bases). The CDR3 is 14 amino acids. Germline CDR1 reads SGHNT; CDR2 reads YYREEE (reference sequence). The V and J ends lost 4 bases and 8 bases respectively, with 15 bases between them. CDR3 in amino acids: CASSLRLDGGELFF. The CDR3 coding sequence is TGTGCCAGCAGCCTGCGACTAGACGGGGGGGAGCTGTTTTTT.

Written as DNA, the CDR3 is TGTGCCAGCAGCTTACAGGGCAGGTCAGATACGCAGTATTTT. Its translation: CASSLQGRSDTQYF. This sequence joins TRBV7-6 and TRBJ2-3, with D possibly matching TRBD1 (5 bases). The CDR3 extends over 14 amino acids. CDR1 is SGHVS and CDR2 is FNYEAQ in the germline V gene. V dropped 2 bases and J dropped 4 bases, with 10 bases sitting between them.

V gene TRBV27 combines with J gene TRBJ2-3, with D tentatively TRBD1 (6 bases). This CDR3 has 13 amino acids. V was shortened by 6 bases and J by 1 base, with 8 bases between the two germline ends. CDR1 MNHEY and CDR2 SMNVEV come from the germline V gene (reference sequence). CDR3 region: CASSRTGTDTQYF. CDR3 coding DNA: TGTGCCAGCAGCCGGACAGGCACAGATACGCAGTATTTT.

This sequence joins TRBV29-1 and TRBJ2-1; TRBD2 aligns across 13 bases. The V gene end was trimmed by 8 bases and the J gene end by 0 bases; junction bases not matched to a gene: 4. CDR1 and CDR2 from the germline V gene are SQVTM and ANQGSEA. The CDR3 sequence is 15 residues long. CDR3 region: CSSGLAGSSYNEQFF. The CDR3 bases are TGCAGCTCGGGACTAGCGGGGAGCTCCTACAATGAGCAGTTCTTC.

V and J are TRBV19 and TRBJ1-1, with 10 bases aligning to TRBD1. V lost 2 bases, J lost 4 bases, and 10 bases stayed unmatched. The CDR3 is 17 amino acids. Germline V CDR1 and CDR2: LNHDA, SQIVND (reference sequence). The CDR3 protein is CASSIIVTGGLGTEAFF. The CDR3 DNA reads as TGTGCCAGTAGTATAATTGTGACAGGGGGCTTGGGCACTGAAGCTTTCTTT.

Concerning this clone itself: This sample includes further DNA sequences coding for the same CDR3. The chain couples TRBV18 to TRBJ1-5, with D unresolved. V dropped 3 bases and J dropped 5 bases, with 8 bases sitting between them. The CDR3 totals 13 residues. Germline assignment: CDR1 KGHSH and CDR2 LQKENI. CDR3 sequence reads: CASSPLGDQPQHF. The CDR3 DNA sequence: TGTGCCAGCTCACCTCTTGGGGATCAGCCCCAGCATTTT.

The J gene is TRBJ1-5, the V gene TRBV2; TRBD1 might be the D (5 bases). The germline gives CDR1 SNHLY, CDR2 FYNNEI. The CDR3 has 18 amino acids. The ends were cut back, 2 bases at V and 0 bases at J, with 17 bases in the middle. The CDR3 region is CASSEITPWGYSNQPQHF. For the CDR3, the DNA is TGTGCCAGCAGTGAAATAACACCTTGGGGCTATAGCAATCAGCCCCAGCATTTT.

The genes are TRBV3-1 (or the pseudogene TRBV3-2) and TRBJ1-1, with D perhaps TRBD1 (6 bases). CDR3 size: 12 residues. The germline CDR1 and CDR2 sequences are LGHDT and YNNKEL (reference sequence). Trimming shortened V by 1 base and J by 8 bases, and 8 bases separated the two germline ends. The DNA for the CDR3 is TGTGCCAGCAGCCAAGGGACAGCGGAAGCTTTCTTT. This gives the protein CASSQGTAEAFF.

This clone was detected only once. This sequence joins TRBV12-2 and TRBJ2-3. TRBV12-2 is deemed a pseudogene. The CDR3 loop spans 16 amino acids. The CDR3 bases are TGTGCAAGTCGCTTAGAGAGCAGTCTTCGCACAGATACGCAGTATTTT. This codes for CASRLESSLRTDTQYF.

This clone was counted only a few times. The CDR3 sequence is CASSLTGGRYEQYF. The CDR3 DNA reads as TGTGCCAGCAGCTTGACAGGGGGTCGTTACGAGCAGTACTTC. The chain couples TRBV5-8 to TRBJ2-7; 8 nucleotides match TRBD1. The J segment lost 4 bases and the V segment lost 1 base, leaving 4 bases of the junction unmatched. Germline-derived CDR1 and CDR2 are SGHTS and YDEGEE. This CDR3 comprises 14 residues.